Each of the 27 T cell receptor beta chains below was sequenced from the same sample in a study of blood T cell repertoires in COVID-19. Only in-frame clones appear in the TCRdb table, and some are missing; sequencing was by immunoSEQ multiplex PCR. The repertoire includes about 230,000 clones, around 83% of them detected once, and around 1.5% sits in the top ten. Sequenced material: peripheral blood. These receptors originate from a woman aged 40 to 50 who had recovered from COVID-19.

The chain combines TRBV6-5 with TRBJ2-3; D is uncertain. The V gene's germline CDR1 is MNHEY and CDR2 SVGAGI. V lost 7 bases, J lost 6 bases, and 14 bases lay in between. The CDR3 has 13 residues. The CDR3, as DNA: TGTGCCAGCAACCGCTGGTGGGCCGATACGCAGTATTTT. It yields the protein CASNRWWADTQYF.

J is TRBJ1-1 and V is TRBV5-1; TRBD1 matches at 8 bases. CDR3 length equals 17 residues. V trimming: 4 bases; J trimming: 5 bases; junction bases outside the gene matches: 16. The germline V gene encodes CDR1 SGHRS and CDR2 YFSETQ. DNA of the CDR3: TGCGCCAGCAGCACTACAGGGGGTTTTTCGGATGGGACTGAAGCTTTCTTT. It specifies CASSTTGGFSDGTEAFF. Drawing the rest from reference TRBV5-1 and TRBJ1-1, the complete variable domain is KAGVTQTPRYLIKTRGQQVTLSCSPISGHRSVSWYQQTPGQGLQFLFEYFSETQRNKGNFPGRFSGRQFSNSRSEMNVSTLELGDSALYLCASSTTGGFSDGTEAFFGQGTRLTVV.

The genes are TRBV6-5 and TRBJ1-4; D not resolved. V lost 6 bases to trimming and J lost 8 bases, with 13 bases between them. CDR3 length: 13 residues. Germline values: CDR1 MNHEY, CDR2 SVGAGI. CDR3 sequence (DNA): TGTGCCAGCAGGATATCCCCAGGCGAAAAACTGTTTTTT. This translates into CASRISPGEKLFF.

This clone has ten or more counts. CDR3 sequence (DNA): TGCACCAGCAGCCAACACCGGGGGGCGGGTTACAATGAGCAGTTCTTC. Translated: CTSSQHRGAGYNEQFF. This chain joins TRBV1 and TRBJ2-1; the D call of TRBD2 is as the table states it, not checked on the DNA. TRBV1 is listed as a pseudogene. The CDR3 length is 16 residues.

The chain carries TRBV2 and TRBJ1-4; weak D call: TRBD1 (5 bases). The CDR3 consists of 12 residues. Trimming shortened V by 6 bases and J by 6 bases, and 8 bases separated the two germline ends. Germline V CDR1 and CDR2: SNHLY, FYNNEI. Here the CDR3 DNA reads TGTGCCAGCAGGGGGCGCGATGAAAAACTGTTTTTT. Its protein is CASRGRDEKLFF.

CDR3 amino acids: CASSLQGSHEQYF. CDR3 DNA: TGTGCCAGCAGCTTACAGGGTTCCCACGAGCAGTACTTC. V and J are TRBV13 and TRBJ2-7; D is possibly TRBD1 (5 bases). The CDR3 loop spans 13 amino acids. The V and J ends lost 2 bases and 5 bases respectively, with 10 bases between them. Germline lookup yields CDR1 PRHDT and CDR2 FYEKMQ (reference sequence).

This chain joins TRBV5-4 and TRBJ2-3; 11 bases fit TRBD1. Per the germline V gene, CDR1 is SGHNT and CDR2 is YYREEE (reference sequence). The CDR3 contains 14 residues. With V trimmed by 4 bases and J by 6 bases, 4 bases remained unmatched. The CDR3 protein is CASSPGQGADTQYF. CDR3 sequence (DNA): TGTGCCAGCAGCCCCGGACAGGGGGCTGATACGCAGTATTTT.

V gene TRBV12-5 combines with J gene TRBJ1-1; TRBD1 matches at 9 bases. The V segment lost 6 bases and the J segment 10 bases; nucleotides outside the gene matches: 6. Per the germline V gene, CDR1 is LGHNT and CDR2 is FRNRAP. The CDR3 spans 12 residues. Written as DNA, the CDR3 is TGTGCTAGTGGCCCCGGACAGGGGAGAGCTTTCTTT. Translation: CASGPGQGRAFF. The complete variable domain, with remaining parts taken from reference TRBV12-5 and TRBJ1-1, reads DARVTQTPRHKVTEMGQEVTMRCQPILGHNTVFWYRQTMMQGLELLAYFRNRAPLDDSGMPKDRFSAEMPDATLATLKIQPSEPRDSAVYFCASGPGQGRAFFGQGTRLTVV.

The chain recombines TRBV15 with TRBJ2-3; possible D gene TRBD1, 6 bases. V was pared by 3 bases and J by 9 bases, with 16 bases between. The germline V gene has CDR1 LNHNV and CDR2 YYDKDF (reference sequence). The CDR3 consists of 14 residues. DNA of the CDR3: TGTGCCACCAGCAGGGACAGCCCATTGGAAACGCAGTATTTT. Protein product: CATSRDSPLETQYF.

Comments on this clone: Other DNA sequences in the sample encode the same CDR3. The chain couples TRBV12-3 or TRBV12-4 to TRBJ2-5, with D possibly matching TRBD2 (6 bases). This CDR3 spans 12 amino acids. V dropped 4 bases and J dropped 3 bases, with 6 bases sitting between them. CDR3 bases: TGTGCCAGCAGTTGGGGGGAAGAGACCCAGTACTTC. As protein: CASSWGEETQYF.

CDR3 sequence (DNA): TGCGCCAGCAGCTTGTTCCTTGAAGGAGGCGCGCAGTATTTT. Translation: CASSLFLEGGAQYF. V gene TRBV5-1 combines with J gene TRBJ2-3, with a tentative D call TRBD2 (5 bases). Germline V CDR1 and CDR2: SGHRS, YFSETQ. This CDR3 has 14 amino acids. V was trimmed by 1 base and J by 10 bases, leaving 16 bases between them. The entire variable domain, with the rest obtained from reference TRBV5-1 and TRBJ2-3, is as follows: KAGVTQTPRYLIKTRGQQVTLSCSPISGHRSVSWYQQTPGQGLQFLFEYFSETQRNKGNFPGRFSGRQFSNSRSEMNVSTLELGDSALYLCASSLFLEGGAQYFGPGTRLTVL.

This clone was counted a single time. The chain employs TRBV19 and TRBJ2-3; 11 nucleotides line up with TRBD1. Germline assignment: CDR1 LNHDA and CDR2 SQIVND (reference sequence). This CDR3 comprises 14 residues. For the CDR3, the DNA is TGTGCTTCAAGGACAGGGGGCGAAGGGGATACGCAGTATTTT. Residues: CASRTGGEGDTQYF.

The chain is built from TRBV3-1 (or the pseudogene TRBV3-2) and TRBJ2-7; TRBD2 might be the D (5 bases). The germline V and J ends were trimmed by 7 bases and 3 bases, with 13 bases remaining between them. Germline values: CDR1 LGHDT, CDR2 YNNKEL (reference sequence). The CDR3 length is 13 residues. CDR3 coding DNA: TGTGCCAGCACCCGATCTGAGGGCTACGAGCAGTACTTC. Translating it yields CASTRSEGYEQYF.

The chain joins TRBV4-3 to TRBJ2-2; D might be TRBD1 (6 bases). CDR3 size: 16 residues. The V gene lost 1 base and the J gene lost 1 base, with 10 bases spanning the gap. Germline lookup yields CDR1 LGHNA and CDR2 YSLEER. The CDR3 DNA reads as TGCGCCAGCAGCCAAGCTCCGGGACAGAACACCGGGGAGCTGTTTTTT. Protein sequence: CASSQAPGQNTGELFF.

In this sample, this clone turned up a few times. The V gene is TRBV19, the J gene TRBJ1-6; the D is unclear. V was cut by 3 bases and J by 6 bases, with 9 bases left in between. Germline-derived CDR1 and CDR2 are LNHDA and SQIVND (reference sequence). This CDR3 has 14 residues. CDR3 region: CASSILSVNSPLHF. CDR3 DNA: TGTGCCAGTAGTATTTTGTCCGTTAATTCACCCCTCCACTTT.

The chain recombines TRBV24-1 with TRBJ1-3; no firm D call. The V gene lost 7 bases and the J gene lost 4 bases, with 7 bases spanning the gap. The CDR3 length is 12 residues. Germline values: CDR1 KGHDR, CDR2 SFDVKD. The CDR3 DNA reads as TGTGCCACCAGAAGCCGGGGAAACACCATATATTTT. Protein sequence: CATRSRGNTIYF.

This clone showed up just once. The chain combines TRBV2 with TRBJ2-7; a possible D gene is TRBD2 (6 bases). Germline lookup yields CDR1 SNHLY and CDR2 FYNNEI. This CDR3 contains 17 residues. Trimming removed 7 bases from V and 0 bases from J, with 22 bases in between. The CDR3 here is CASNRPETSRFSYEQYF. In DNA form, the CDR3 reads TGTGCCAGCAATCGTCCCGAGACTAGTAGGTTCTCCTACGAGCAGTACTTC. Supplemented by reference TRBV2 and TRBJ2-7, the full variable domain reads EPEVTQTPSHQVTQMGQEVILRCVPISNHLYFYWYRQILGQKVEFLVSFYNNEISEKSEIFDDQFSVERPDGSNFTLKIRSTKLEDSAMYFCASNRPETSRFSYEQYFGPGTRLTVT.

The chain has TRBV9 and TRBJ2-3, with 8 bases fitting TRBD2. The V segment lost 5 bases and the J segment 4 bases; nucleotides outside the gene matches: 15. CDR3 length: 17 amino acids. Germline-derived CDR1 and CDR2 are SGDLS and YYNGEE. The CDR3 protein is CASSTLPGRGVADTQYF. The CDR3, as DNA: TGTGCCAGCAGTACCCTTCCCGGGAGGGGGGTAGCAGATACGCAGTATTTT.

V gene TRBV19 combines with J gene TRBJ1-2, with 7 bases matching TRBD1. With 5 bases clipped from V and 4 bases from J, the junction kept 13 bases outside the gene matches. The V gene's germline CDR1 is LNHDA and CDR2 SQIVND (reference sequence). This CDR3 comprises 16 residues. CDR3 DNA sequence: TGTGCCAGTAGTGTTCACTCCGGGACAGCTACCTATGGCTACACCTTC. It encodes CASSVHSGTATYGYTF.

J is TRBJ2-2 and V is TRBV30; perhaps TRBD2 as D (5 bases). This CDR3 comprises 17 residues. Germline V gene lookup returns CDR1 GTSNPN and CDR2 SVGIG (reference sequence). V lost 1 base, J lost 3 bases, and 18 bases lay in between. As DNA, the CDR3 is TGTGCCTGGAGTGAATTAGCCCCGGGCGGGTACACCGGGGAGCTGTTTTTT. Amino acid sequence: CAWSELAPGGYTGELFF.

The chain is built from TRBV9 and TRBJ1-2; weak D call: TRBD1 (6 bases). The V gene's germline CDR1 is SGDLS and CDR2 YYNGEE. The CDR3 loop spans 15 amino acids. Between the trimmed V and J ends, which lost 4 bases and 5 bases, there was a span of 18 bases. CDR3 protein: CASSPRDNAGYGYTF. The CDR3 DNA reads as TGTGCCAGCAGCCCACGGGACAACGCAGGGTATGGCTACACCTTC.

V usage is TRBV28 and J usage is TRBJ2-7; 9 bases fit TRBD1. Germline loops: CDR1 MDHEN, CDR2 SYDVKM. The CDR3 totals 13 residues. After removal of 4 bases from V and 5 bases from J, the junction contained 3 bases not matched to a gene. In DNA, the CDR3 is TGTGCCAGCAGTTCGGGACAGGGAGACGAGCAGTACTTC. Encoded protein: CASSSGQGDEQYF.

This clone has ten or more counts. The chain links TRBV6-1 to TRBJ1-5, with a possible D match to TRBD1 (6 bases). V shed 4 bases and J shed 3 bases, with 19 bases lying between them. Germline-derived CDR1 and CDR2 are MNHNS and SASEGT. The CDR3 is made up of 17 amino acids. CDR3 sequence reads: CASSVFHKGVDNQPQHF. The CDR3 nucleotides are TGTGCCAGCAGTGTATTTCACAAGGGGGTAGACAATCAGCCCCAGCATTTT.

This clone was detected once. This rearrangement joins TRBV4-2 to TRBJ2-7, with a tentative D call TRBD1 (5 bases). The CDR3 sequence is 15 residues long. Germline V gives CDR1 LGHNA, CDR2 YNFKEQ. Deletions cut 4 bases from V and 2 bases from J, with 15 bases between. The CDR3 sequence: CASSLQDQNTYEQYF. CDR3 DNA sequence: TGTGCCAGCAGCCTACAGGACCAGAACACCTACGAGCAGTACTTC.

V is TRBV12-5 and J is TRBJ1-1; perhaps TRBD1 as D (5 bases). Deletions cut 0 bases from V and 1 base from J, with 12 bases between. Germline CDR1 reads LGHNT; CDR2 reads FRNRAP. The CDR3 has 16 residues. CDR3 loop: CASGLVLGGRNTEAFF. CDR3 in DNA: TGTGCTAGTGGTTTGGTATTGGGGGGAAGGAACACTGAAGCTTTCTTT.

The chain joins TRBV3-1 (or the pseudogene TRBV3-2) to TRBJ2-5, with 9 bases aligning to TRBD1. The CDR3 is 16 amino acids. Trimming cost V 0 bases and J 3 bases; bases outside gene matches: 5. Germline V gene data show CDR1 as LGHDT and CDR2 as YNNKEL (reference sequence). The CDR3 is CASSQDRRTGEETQYF. In DNA form, the CDR3 reads TGTGCCAGCAGCCAAGATAGGCGGACAGGGGAAGAGACCCAGTACTTC.

The gene calls are TRBV28 and TRBJ2-7; D remains ambiguous. Germline CDR1 MDHEN, CDR2 SYDVKM. CDR3 length: 13 residues. Trimming shortened V by 1 base and J by 0 bases, and 4 bases separated the two germline ends. This CDR3 is CASSLSSSYEQYF. In DNA form, the CDR3 reads TGTGCCAGCAGTTTATCCAGCTCCTACGAGCAGTACTTC.